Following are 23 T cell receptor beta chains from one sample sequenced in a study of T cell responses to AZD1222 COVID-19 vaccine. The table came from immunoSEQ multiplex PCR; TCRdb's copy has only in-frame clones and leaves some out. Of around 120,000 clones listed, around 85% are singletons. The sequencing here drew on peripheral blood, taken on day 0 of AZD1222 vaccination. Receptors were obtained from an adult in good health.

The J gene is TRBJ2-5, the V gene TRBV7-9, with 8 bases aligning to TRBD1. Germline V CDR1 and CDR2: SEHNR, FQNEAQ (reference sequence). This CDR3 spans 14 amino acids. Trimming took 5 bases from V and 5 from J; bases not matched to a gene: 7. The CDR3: CASSQGASVETQYF. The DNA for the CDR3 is TGTGCCAGCAGCCAGGGGGCAAGTGTGGAGACCCAGTACTTC. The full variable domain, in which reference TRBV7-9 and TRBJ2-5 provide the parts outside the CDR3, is DTGVSQNPRHKITKRGQNVTFRCDPISEHNRLYWYRQTLGQGPEFLTYFQNEAQLEKSRLLSDRFSAERPKGSFSTLEIQRTEQGDSAMYLCASSQGASVETQYFGPGTRLLVL.

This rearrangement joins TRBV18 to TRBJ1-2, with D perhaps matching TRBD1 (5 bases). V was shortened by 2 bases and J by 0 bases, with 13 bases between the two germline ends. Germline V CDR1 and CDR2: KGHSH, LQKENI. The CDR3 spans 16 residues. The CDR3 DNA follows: TGTGCCAGCTCACCATCGGGACTTCTAGCTAACTATGGCTACACCTTC. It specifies CASSPSGLLANYGYTF.

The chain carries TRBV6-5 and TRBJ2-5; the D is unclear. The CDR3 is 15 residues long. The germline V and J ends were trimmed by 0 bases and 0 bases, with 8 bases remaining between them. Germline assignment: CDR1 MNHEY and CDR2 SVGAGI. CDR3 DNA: TGTGCCAGCAGTTACTCCGGCACGTACCAAGAGACCCAGTACTTC. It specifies CASSYSGTYQETQYF.

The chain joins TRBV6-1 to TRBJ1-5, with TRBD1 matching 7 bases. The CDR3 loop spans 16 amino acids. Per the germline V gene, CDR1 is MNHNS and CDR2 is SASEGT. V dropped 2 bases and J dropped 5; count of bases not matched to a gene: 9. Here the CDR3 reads CASSETPGQPDQPQHF. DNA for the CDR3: TGTGCCAGCAGTGAAACCCCGGGACAGCCTGATCAGCCCCAGCATTTT.

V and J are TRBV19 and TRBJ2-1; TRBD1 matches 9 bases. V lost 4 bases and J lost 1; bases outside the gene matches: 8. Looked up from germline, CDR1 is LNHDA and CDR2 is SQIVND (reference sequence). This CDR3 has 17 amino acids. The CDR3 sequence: CASSKSWTGESYNEQFF. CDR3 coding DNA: TGTGCCAGTAGTAAATCCTGGACAGGGGAGTCCTACAATGAGCAGTTCTTC.

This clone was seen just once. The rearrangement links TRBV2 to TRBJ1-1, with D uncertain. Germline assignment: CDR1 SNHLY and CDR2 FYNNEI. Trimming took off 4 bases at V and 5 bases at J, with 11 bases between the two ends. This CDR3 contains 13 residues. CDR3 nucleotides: TGTGCCAGCAGTGGCCAAATGGGAACTGAAGCTTTCTTT. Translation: CASSGQMGTEAFF.

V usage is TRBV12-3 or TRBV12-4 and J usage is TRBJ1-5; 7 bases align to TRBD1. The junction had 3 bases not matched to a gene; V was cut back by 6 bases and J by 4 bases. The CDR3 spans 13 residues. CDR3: CASRPTGNQPQHF. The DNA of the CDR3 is TGTGCCAGCAGACCGACAGGGAATCAGCCCCAGCATTTT.

CDR3 loop: CAWSGQGEAFF. The CDR3 DNA follows: TGTGCCTGGAGTGGCCAGGGCGAAGCTTTCTTT. The chain links TRBV30 to TRBJ1-1, with a weak D call TRBD1 (5 bases). This CDR3 has 11 amino acids. Per germline, CDR1 GTSNPN and CDR2 SVGIG (reference sequence). Trimming left V 1 base short and J 8 bases short, with 8 bases between.

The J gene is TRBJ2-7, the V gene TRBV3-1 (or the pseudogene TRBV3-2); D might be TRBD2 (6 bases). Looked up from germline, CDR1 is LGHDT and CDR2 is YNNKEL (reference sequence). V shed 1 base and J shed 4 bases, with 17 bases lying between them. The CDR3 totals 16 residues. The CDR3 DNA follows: TGTGCCAGCAGCCAAGTAGGTGGGGGACTCCGATACGAGCAGTACTTC. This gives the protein CASSQVGGGLRYEQYF.

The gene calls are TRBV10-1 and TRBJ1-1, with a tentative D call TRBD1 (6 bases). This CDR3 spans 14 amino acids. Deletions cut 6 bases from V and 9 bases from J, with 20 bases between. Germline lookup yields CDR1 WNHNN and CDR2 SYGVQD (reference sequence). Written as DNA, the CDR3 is TGCGCCAGCAGCCACGGGGGGCAGGTCGGCCAAGCTTTCTTT. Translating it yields CASSHGGQVGQAFF.

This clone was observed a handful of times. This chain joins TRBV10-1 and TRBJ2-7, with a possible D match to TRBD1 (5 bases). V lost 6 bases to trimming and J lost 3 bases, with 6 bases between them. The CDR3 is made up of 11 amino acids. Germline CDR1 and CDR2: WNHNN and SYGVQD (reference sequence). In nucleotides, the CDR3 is TGCGCCAGCAGCCAGGGCTACGAGCAGTACTTC. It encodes CASSQGYEQYF.

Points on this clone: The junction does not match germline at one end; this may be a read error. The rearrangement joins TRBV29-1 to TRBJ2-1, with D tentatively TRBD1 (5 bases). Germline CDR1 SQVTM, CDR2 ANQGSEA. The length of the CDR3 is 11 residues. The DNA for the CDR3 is TGCAGCGTTGAAGATCGGGCAGGGTCGATCTTC. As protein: CSVEDRAGSIF.

The CDR3 nucleotides are TGTGCCAGCAGTTTAGGGGCGGGCAGGGAACAGCCCCAGCATTTT. Translating gives CASSLGAGREQPQHF. The rearrangement uses TRBV27 and TRBJ1-5; perhaps TRBD1 as D (5 bases). The germline CDR1 and CDR2 sequences are MNHEY and SMNVEV (reference sequence). The CDR3 extends over 15 amino acids. Trimming took 2 bases from V and 7 from J, leaving 15 bases between them.

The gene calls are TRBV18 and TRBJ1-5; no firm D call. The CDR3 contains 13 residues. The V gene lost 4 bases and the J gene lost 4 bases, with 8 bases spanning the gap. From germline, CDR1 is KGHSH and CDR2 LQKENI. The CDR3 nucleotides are TGTGCCAGCTCACGGGAGGAGAATCAGCCCCAGCATTTT. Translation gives CASSREENQPQHF.

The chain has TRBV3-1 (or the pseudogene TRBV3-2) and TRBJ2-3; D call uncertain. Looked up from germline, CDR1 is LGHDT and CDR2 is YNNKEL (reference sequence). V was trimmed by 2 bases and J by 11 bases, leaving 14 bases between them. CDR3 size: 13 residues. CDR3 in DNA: TGTGCCAGCAGCCAAACCCTAGTAGACGGGCAGTATTTT. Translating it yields CASSQTLVDGQYF.

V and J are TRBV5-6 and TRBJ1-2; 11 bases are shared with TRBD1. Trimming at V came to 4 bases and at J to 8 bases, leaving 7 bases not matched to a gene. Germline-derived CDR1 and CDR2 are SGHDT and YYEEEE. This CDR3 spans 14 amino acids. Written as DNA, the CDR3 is TGTGCCAGCAGCCTTGGACAGGGGGCATTCGGCTACACCTTC. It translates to CASSLGQGAFGYTF.

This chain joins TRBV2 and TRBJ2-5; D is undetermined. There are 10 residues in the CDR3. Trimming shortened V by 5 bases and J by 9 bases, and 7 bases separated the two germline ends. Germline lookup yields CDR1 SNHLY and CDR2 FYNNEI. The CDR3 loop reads CASSRTSQYF. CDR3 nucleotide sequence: TGTGCCAGCAGTAGGACCTCCCAGTACTTC.

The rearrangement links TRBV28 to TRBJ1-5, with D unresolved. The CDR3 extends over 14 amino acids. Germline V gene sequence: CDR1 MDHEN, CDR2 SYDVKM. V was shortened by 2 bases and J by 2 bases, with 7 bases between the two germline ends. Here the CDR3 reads CASSLPGGNQPQHF. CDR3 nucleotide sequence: TGTGCCAGCAGTTTACCTGGGGGCAATCAGCCCCAGCATTTT.

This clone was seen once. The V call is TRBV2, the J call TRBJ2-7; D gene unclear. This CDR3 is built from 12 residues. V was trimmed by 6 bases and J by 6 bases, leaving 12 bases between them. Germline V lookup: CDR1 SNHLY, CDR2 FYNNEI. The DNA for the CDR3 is TGTGCCAGCAGCGGAAGTTACCGCGAGCAGTACTTC. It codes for CASSGSYREQYF.

The CDR3 DNA is TGTGCCAGCCAGGGAATGGGAGGCGTGGGCACCGGGGAGCTGTTTTTT. Protein product: CASQGMGGVGTGELFF. The rearrangement links TRBV3-1 (or the pseudogene TRBV3-2) to TRBJ2-2, with D possibly matching TRBD2 (6 bases). The length of the CDR3 is 16 residues. Trimming stripped 8 bases from V and 4 bases from J, with 20 bases between. Germline values: CDR1 LGHDT, CDR2 YNNKEL (reference sequence).

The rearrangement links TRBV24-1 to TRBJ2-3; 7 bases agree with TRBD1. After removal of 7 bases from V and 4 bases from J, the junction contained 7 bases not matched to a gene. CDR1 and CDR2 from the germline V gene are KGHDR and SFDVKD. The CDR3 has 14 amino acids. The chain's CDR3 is CATSRQGRADTQYF. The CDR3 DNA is TGTGCCACCAGCCGACAGGGTAGGGCAGATACGCAGTATTTT.

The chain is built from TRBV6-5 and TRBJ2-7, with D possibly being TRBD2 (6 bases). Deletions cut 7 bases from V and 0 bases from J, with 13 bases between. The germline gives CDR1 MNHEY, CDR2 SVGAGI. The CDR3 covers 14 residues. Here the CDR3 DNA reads TGTGCCAGCACCCGGGACTTCTCCTCCTACGAGCAGTACTTC. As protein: CASTRDFSSYEQYF.

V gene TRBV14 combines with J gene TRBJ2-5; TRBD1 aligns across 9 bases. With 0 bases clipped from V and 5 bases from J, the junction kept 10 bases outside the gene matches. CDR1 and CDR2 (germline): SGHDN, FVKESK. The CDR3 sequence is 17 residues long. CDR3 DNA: TGTGCCAGCAGCCAAGATTTGGGGTACGGACAGGGGGAGACCCAGTACTTC. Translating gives CASSQDLGYGQGETQYF.